One and the same sample provided the 25 T cell receptor beta chains below, sequenced in a study of graft-versus-host responses after intestinal transplantation. Libraries were prepared by immunoSEQ multiplex PCR; TCRdb keeps only in-frame clonotypes and omits some of them. The table includes about 37,000 clones, about 85% detected once. Once graft tissue had been processed, intraepithelial and lamina propria lymphocytes were released. The sequencing here drew on ileum tissue, taken 200 to 210 days after intestinal transplant. The source of these receptors is a human patient who received an intestinal transplant, so some T cells may come from the graft donor.

V gene TRBV9 combines with J gene TRBJ2-7; 7 nucleotides align to TRBD1. Germline V CDR1 and CDR2: SGDLS, YYNGEE. This CDR3 has 13 amino acids. V lost 2 bases to trimming and J lost 12 bases; unmatched junction nucleotides: 11. DNA of the CDR3: TGTGCCAGCAGCGTCGAGGACAGGTTTGTTTTGTACTTC. It yields the protein CASSVEDRFVLYF. Using reference TRBV9 and TRBJ2-7 for the parts outside the CDR3, the full variable domain is DSGVTQTPKHLITATGQRVTLRCSPRSGDLSVYWYQQSLDQGLQFLIQYYNGEERAKGNILERFSAQQFPDLHSELNLSSLELGDSALYFCASSVEDRFVLYFGPGTRLTVT.

The chain couples TRBV27 to TRBJ1-6, with 8 bases aligning to TRBD1. CDR3 size: 13 residues. The germline gives CDR1 MNHEY, CDR2 SMNVEV (reference sequence). The trim removed 9 bases at V and 5 bases at J, leaving 3 bases unmatched. In DNA form, the CDR3 reads TGTGCCAGTCGGGACAGGCATAATTCACCCCTCCACTTT. This encodes CASRDRHNSPLHF.

The rearrangement joins TRBV7-9 to TRBJ2-3, with 10 bases fitting TRBD2. V was pared by 2 bases and J by 1 base, with 0 bases of the junction left unmatched. Germline CDR1 and CDR2: SEHNR and FQNEAQ (reference sequence). The CDR3 totals 15 residues. In nucleotides, the CDR3 is TGTGCCAGCAGCTTACTAGCGGGGGGCACAGATACGCAGTATTTT. Translated: CASSLLAGGTDTQYF.

The chain joins TRBV18 to TRBJ2-5, with no clear D. This CDR3 is 13 amino acids long. Germline V gives CDR1 KGHSH, CDR2 LQKENI. The V and J ends lost 3 bases and 2 bases respectively, with 7 bases between them. The CDR3 DNA reads TGTGCCAGCTCACCGTCCAGACAAGAGACCCAGTACTTC. It is translated as CASSPSRQETQYF.

This chain joins TRBV29-1 and TRBJ2-1; TRBD2 aligns across 12 bases. After removal of 4 bases from V and 9 bases from J, the junction contained 10 bases not matched to a gene. The CDR3 sequence is 15 residues long. CDR1 is SQVTM and CDR2 is ANQGSEA in the germline V gene. The CDR3 here is CSVAGLLAGGVEQFF. CDR3 coding DNA: TGCAGCGTTGCAGGGCTTCTAGCGGGAGGGGTTGAGCAGTTCTTC.

The chain carries TRBV18 and TRBJ2-5; TRBD2 matches 10 bases. V gave up 2 bases and J gave up 5 bases; unmatched junction bases: 5. CDR3 length: 15 residues. Germline V gene lookup returns CDR1 KGHSH and CDR2 LQKENI. The CDR3 DNA sequence: TGTGCCAGCTCACCATCAGCGGGGGGGTCGGAGACCCAGTACTTC. Its protein product is CASSPSAGGSETQYF.

V usage is TRBV2 and J usage is TRBJ2-7, with D possibly matching TRBD2 (6 bases). Per germline, CDR1 SNHLY and CDR2 FYNNEI. The germline V and J ends were trimmed by 6 bases and 5 bases, with 14 bases remaining between them. This CDR3 is built from 13 residues. CDR3 in amino acids: CASSPTRYHEQYF. The DNA for the CDR3 is TGTGCCAGCAGCCCGACTAGGTACCACGAGCAGTACTTC. The whole variable domain, filled in from reference TRBV2 and TRBJ2-7, reads EPEVTQTPSHQVTQMGQEVILRCVPISNHLYFYWYRQILGQKVEFLVSFYNNEISEKSEIFDDQFSVERPDGSNFTLKIRSTKLEDSAMYFCASSPTRYHEQYFGPGTRLTVT.

This chain uses TRBV6-5 with TRBJ2-7; 7 bases align to TRBD2. This CDR3 is built from 16 residues. CDR1 MNHEY and CDR2 SVGAGI come from the germline V gene. Losses at the gene ends were 0 bases for V and 4 bases for J; bases not matched to a gene: 9. As DNA, the CDR3 is TGTGCCAGCAGTTACTCGAATGTGGGAGGGAAATACGAGCAGTACTTC. Amino acids: CASSYSNVGGKYEQYF.

This clone was picked up a small number of times. V and J are TRBV4-2 and TRBJ1-1; the match to TRBD1 covers 7 bases. CDR1 and CDR2 from the germline V gene are LGHNA and YNFKEQ. The CDR3 spans 14 residues. J was trimmed by 0 bases and V by 5 bases; bases with no gene match: 3. CDR3 sequence (DNA): TGTGCCAGCAGCTATGACAGGGTGAACACTGAAGCTTTCTTT. This sequence encodes CASSYDRVNTEAFF.

By proportion, this clone is medium-sized. This chain connects TRBV4-1 to TRBJ2-4; TRBD1 matches at 8 bases. Germline CDR1 reads MGHRA; CDR2 reads YSYEKL. The CDR3 extends over 14 amino acids. V was clipped by 4 bases and J by 6 bases; unmatched bases: 5. CDR3 in amino acids: CASSPDRVRNIQYF. The CDR3 DNA reads as TGCGCCAGCAGCCCGGACAGGGTTCGAAACATTCAGTACTTC.

The V and J genes are TRBV21-1 and TRBJ1-2; whether TRBD1, the table's D call, matches the DNA was not checked. TRBV21-1 is an annotated pseudogene. This CDR3 is 15 amino acids long. Here the CDR3 reads CASSKYDRGQYGYTF. For the CDR3, the DNA is TGTGCCAGCAGCAAATATGACAGGGGGCAATATGGCTACACCTTC.

The CDR3 sequence is CASSFEGSGYTF. CDR3 nucleotides: TGCGCCAGCAGCTTCGAGGGAAGTGGCTACACCTTC. This chain uses TRBV5-1 with TRBJ1-2; D gene ambiguous. V was pared by 2 bases and J by 7 bases, with 9 bases between. Germline values: CDR1 SGHRS, CDR2 YFSETQ. The CDR3 is made up of 12 amino acids. Full variable domain (outside the CDR3, taken from reference TRBV5-1 and TRBJ1-2): KAGVTQTPRYLIKTRGQQVTLSCSPISGHRSVSWYQQTPGQGLQFLFEYFSETQRNKGNFPGRFSGRQFSNSRSEMNVSTLELGDSALYLCASSFEGSGYTFGSGTRLTVV.

The chain uses TRBV9 and TRBJ1-4; D gene unclear. CDR1 is SGDLS and CDR2 is YYNGEE in the germline V gene. The V end lost 4 bases, the J end lost 4 bases, and 8 bases lay between the germline ends. The CDR3 sequence is 13 residues long. The CDR3 spells CASSNGGNEKLFF. In nucleotides, the CDR3 is TGTGCCAGCAGCAACGGAGGTAATGAAAAACTGTTTTTT. Full variable domain (outside the CDR3, taken from reference TRBV9 and TRBJ1-4): DSGVTQTPKHLITATGQRVTLRCSPRSGDLSVYWYQQSLDQGLQFLIQYYNGEERAKGNILERFSAQQFPDLHSELNLSSLELGDSALYFCASSNGGNEKLFFGSGTQLSVL.

This clone was seen once. The same CDR3 can be traced to other DNA sequences in this sample. V gene TRBV15 combines with J gene TRBJ2-3; D could derive from TRBD1 or TRBD2 (7 bases each). This CDR3 contains 13 residues. Germline loops: CDR1 LNHNV, CDR2 YYDKDF (reference sequence). Trimming took off 3 bases at V and 9 bases at J, with 13 bases between the two ends. Here the CDR3 DNA reads TGTGCCACCAGCAGGGCAGGGGGGGACACGCAGTATTTT. This sequence encodes CATSRAGGDTQYF.

This clone was detected only once. J is TRBJ2-3 and V is TRBV7-3; tentatively, D is TRBD1 (6 bases). V was pared by 2 bases and J by 1 base, with 10 bases between. Germline CDR1 reads SGHTA; CDR2 reads FQGTGA. The length of the CDR3 is 15 residues. Here the CDR3 DNA reads TGTGCCAGCAGCTTACGGGGACAACGCACAGATACGCAGTATTTT. This translates into CASSLRGQRTDTQYF.

The chain links TRBV11-2 to TRBJ1-5; D ambiguous. The V gene lost 2 bases and the J gene lost 1 base, with 0 bases spanning the gap. This CDR3 comprises 12 residues. Germline CDR1 reads SGHAT; CDR2 reads FQNNGV. CDR3 bases: TGTGCCAGCAGCTTAAGCAATCAGCCCCAGCATTTT. Its protein is CASSLSNQPQHF.

The chain uses TRBV2 and TRBJ2-7; D possibly corresponds to TRBD2 (6 bases). The CDR3 consists of 16 residues. Per germline, CDR1 SNHLY and CDR2 FYNNEI. Trimming removed 0 bases at V and 3 bases at J, with 15 bases between. The CDR3 sequence: CASSEALRDFYYEQYF. For the CDR3, the DNA is TGTGCCAGCAGTGAAGCCCTGCGGGACTTCTACTACGAGCAGTACTTC.

This clone was seen only once. The chain couples TRBV7-9 to TRBJ2-7; 8 bases are shared with TRBD2. J was trimmed by 1 base and V by 4 bases; bases with no gene match: 6. The CDR3 extends over 15 amino acids. In germline, CDR1 is SEHNR, CDR2 FQNEAQ (reference sequence). CDR3 amino acids: CASSSHASGSYEQYF. For the CDR3, the DNA is TGTGCCAGCAGCTCCCACGCTAGCGGGTCCTACGAGCAGTACTTC. Full variable domain (rest looked up from reference TRBV7-9 and TRBJ2-7): DTGVSQNPRHKITKRGQNVTFRCDPISEHNRLYWYRQTLGQGPEFLTYFQNEAQLEKSRLLSDRFSAERPKGSFSTLEIQRTEQGDSAMYLCASSSHASGSYEQYFGPGTRLTVT.

The chain employs TRBV11-2 and TRBJ2-7; possible D gene TRBD1, 6 bases. The CDR3 totals 13 residues. V lost 3 bases and J lost 2, with 8 bases in between. Looked up from germline, CDR1 is SGHAT and CDR2 is FQNNGV. The CDR3 loop is CASSFGDTYEQYF. The DNA for the CDR3 is TGTGCCAGCAGCTTCGGGGACACCTACGAGCAGTACTTC. The full variable domain, completed using reference TRBV11-2 and TRBJ2-7, is EAGVAQSPRYKIIEKRQSVAFWCNPISGHATLYWYQQILGQGPKLLIQFQNNGVVDDSQLPKDRFSAERLKGVDSTLKIQPAKLEDSAVYLCASSFGDTYEQYFGPGTRLTVT.

The genes are TRBV5-4 and TRBJ2-7; 9 bases fit TRBD2. V gave up 0 bases and J gave up 2 bases; unmatched junction bases: 3. Germline assignment: CDR1 SGHNT and CDR2 YYREEE (reference sequence). The CDR3 length is 15 residues. CDR3 in amino acids: CASSLGLADAYEQYF. The CDR3 coding sequence is TGTGCCAGCAGCTTGGGACTAGCGGATGCCTACGAGCAGTACTTC. The complete variable domain, with remaining parts taken from reference TRBV5-4 and TRBJ2-7, reads ETGVTQSPTHLIKTRGQQVTLRCSSQSGHNTVSWYQQALGQGPQFIFQYYREEENGRGNFPPRFSGLQFPNYSSELNVNALELDDSALYLCASSLGLADAYEQYFGPGTRLTVT.

This clone was counted only a few times. The CDR3 DNA reads TGTGCCAGCAGCCCAGCCGACAGGCCCTCCTACGAGCAGTACTTC. It codes for CASSPADRPSYEQYF. V gene TRBV4-2 combines with J gene TRBJ2-7; tentative D call: TRBD1 (6 bases). Germline V lookup: CDR1 LGHNA, CDR2 YNFKEQ. The V end lost 4 bases, the J end lost 0 bases, and 13 bases lay between the germline ends. The CDR3 is 15 residues long.

The CDR3 region has the DNA TGTGCCAGCAGTCCCGACGGCGCTCCAGGCGAAAAACTGTTTTTT. This translates into CASSPDGAPGEKLFF. The chain combines TRBV5-5 with TRBJ1-4, with D uncertain. The germline gives CDR1 SGHKS, CDR2 YYEKEE (reference sequence). CDR3 length: 15 amino acids. Trimming cost V 5 bases and J 8 bases, with 19 bases left between them.

The chain has TRBV5-1 and TRBJ2-3; D gene ambiguous. The CDR3 spans 13 residues. Germline V gives CDR1 SGHRS, CDR2 YFSETQ. The germline V and J ends were trimmed by 1 base and 5 bases, with 8 bases remaining between them. As DNA, the CDR3 is TGCGCCAGCAGCTTGATTGGGGAAGATACGCAGTATTTT. Protein sequence: CASSLIGEDTQYF.

The J gene is TRBJ2-7, the V gene TRBV11-2; 11 bases fit TRBD2. Germline V gene sequence: CDR1 SGHAT, CDR2 FQNNGV. With 2 bases clipped from V and 2 bases from J, the junction kept 2 bases outside the gene matches. The CDR3 totals 15 residues. CDR3 bases: TGTGCCAGCAGCTTAACTAGCGGGAGAACCTACGAGCAGTACTTC. It codes for CASSLTSGRTYEQYF. Filled out from reference TRBV11-2 and TRBJ2-7, the complete variable domain reads EAGVAQSPRYKIIEKRQSVAFWCNPISGHATLYWYQQILGQGPKLLIQFQNNGVVDDSQLPKDRFSAERLKGVDSTLKIQPAKLEDSAVYLCASSLTSGRTYEQYFGPGTRLTVT.

This chain connects TRBV5-6 to TRBJ2-3; 10 positions match TRBD1. Germline-derived CDR1 and CDR2 are SGHDT and YYEEEE. The trim removed 5 bases at V and 1 base at J, leaving 4 bases unmatched. The CDR3 has 15 amino acids. DNA for the CDR3: TGTGCCAGCAGGCGGACAGGGGGTGGCACAGATACGCAGTATTTT. Encoded protein: CASRRTGGGTDTQYF.